This section outlines one TCR beta chain sequence together with its context. Its antigen remains unidentified. No much larger clone exists at a distance of one base, and base qualities are not known. The data stem from a study of CD8+ T cells in alopecia areata (dated by TCRdb to the late 2010s). Describing the broader study: The treated patients took part in an open-label pilot trial in which moderate-to-severe alopecia areata was treated with oral tofacitinib at 5 to 10 mg twice daily. Patients received tofacitinib for 6 to 18 months and were then followed off drug for 6 months to check for delayed response and recurrence. Disease severity in treated patients was measured with the SALT score, which quantifies the percentage of affected scalp surface area. High-throughput TCRbeta sequencing was used to examine T cell clonal expansion in alopecia areata in both the C3H/HeJ mouse model and human patients. In humans, TCRbeta sequencing was performed on scalp tissue and on sorted CD4+ and CD8+ peripheral blood T cells from healthy controls and from patients with patchy or totalis/universalis alopecia areata. Tofacitinib-treated patients had biopsies at baseline and at 4 and 24 weeks of treatment, with a later scalp biopsy in several patients. Clonality in the scalp was compared among normal scalp (n=4), patchy alopecia areata scalp (n=8), and alopecia totalis/universalis scalp (n=8). RNA was extracted with the PAXgene miRNA kit for fixed scalp, the miRNeasy kit for PBMCs, and the RNeasy kit for mouse skin. Amplification of TCRbeta CDR3 regions was done by immunoSEQ multiplex PCR using 35 Vbeta forward primers and 13 Jbeta reverse primers. What the study reported, not specific to this receptor: Shared TCR sequences between patients were less evident than in mice, which may be partly attributable to HLA diversity in the patient population. Many expanded lesional clones persisted in scalp and blood during tofacitinib treatment, which may partly explain relapse after stopping treatment. Unlike mouse skin, which is dominated by gammadelta T cells, normal human skin has resident alphabeta T cells that are also sequenced, and this complicates analysis of the scalp TCR repertoire. Because the treated cohort was small and had only one nonresponder, larger studies are needed to examine links between baseline CD8+ expansion and response. Tofacitinib significantly decreased scalp clonality and the number of expanded CD8+ clones among the top 100 scalp clones. Higher clonality and more expanded CD8+ clones were observed in lesional scalp than in normal scalp, particularly in alopecia totalis/universalis, a finding suggestive of antigenic drive.

The library was produced with the immunoSEQ multiplex PCR assay. RNA was extracted from all samples and reverse transcribed into cDNA, which served as template for TCR sequencing. SuperScript III was used to make first-strand cDNA, primed with a 2:1 mix of oligo-dT and random hexamers. Amplification bias was assessed with a synthetic immune receptor repertoire, and residual bias was removed computationally. The published analysis was carried out like this. Raw reads were preprocessed to remove errors, and CDR3 was defined by IMGT conventions from the conserved cysteine to phenylalanine. Clonality was calculated as 1 minus Shannon entropy normalized by log2 of the number of productive unique TCRs. Whether each scalp clone was CD4 or CD8 was inferred by checking scalp TCRbeta sequences against the CD4 and CD8 repertoires from sorted blood. Entries here come from immuneACCESS through TCRdb and include only in-frame sequences with V and J called. Some clones fail to appear in such tables; in the studies checked, an unresolved V gene covers under half of the shortfall, and the cause of the remainder is unknown. The V and J calls and clone size are taken from that table; D and trimming were inferred from the DNA. A total of 150,000 to 200,000 clones appear in this sample, roughly 60% of them only once. The ten largest clones represent 0.95% to 1.1% of the sample.

This specimen's time point label, interpreted: roughly 24 weeks on oral tofacitinib. In light of the paper, this sample's treatment or condition label describes: oral pan-JAK inhibitor, 5-10 mg twice daily. From alopecia areata patients, peripheral blood was collected along with lesional scalp punch biopsies. After PBMCs were isolated by density centrifugation and stained for CD3, CD4 and CD8, a FACSAria was used to sort CD4+ and CD8+ T cells. The CDR3 covers 13 residues, taking in both the cysteine and the phenylalanine. The DNA shown is the 39-base CDR3, in frame from base 1. The germline V gene gives CDR1 as MRHNA and CDR2 as SNTAGT. The junction carries 8 bases between V and J, which are trimmed by 5 bases and 1 base respectively.

The specimen was CD4+ T cells sorted from blood, collected at week 24, from a patient treated with tofacitinib. The V and J segments used are TRBV6-4 and TRBJ1-1, with TRBD1 tentatively as D gene (5 bases match). This receptor was taken from a human donor with alopecia areata. CDR3 sequence: CASSNDRNTEAFF. The sequenced DNA is TGTGCCAGCAGTAACGACAGGAACACTGAAGCTTTCTTT.